The TCR beta chain described here comes from a study of vaccination and CD4 T cells after COVID-19. Background on the study: SARS-CoV-2 PCR on nasal swabs had been positive for the convalescent patients; roughly 10 were mild and one was severe. Post-vaccination samples were procured at a median of 72 days following dose two (range 14 to 241).

Cultured CD4+ T cell DNA underwent sequencing with the Oncomine TCR Beta short-read assay. TCRdb analysed the PCR reads with MiXCR anew, one entry per CDR3 protein. The sample yields about 13,000 distinct CDR3 sequences, around 40% seen once. The sample's treatment: roughly 10-day PBMC culture with coronavirus spike peptide pools or control peptides (ViraFEST assay). Researchers reported culturing around 2 million PBMCs per well with 10 IU/ml IL-2 and about 9.2 ug/ml peptide pools. Regarding this clonotype: Its cognate antigen is unknown.

Sequenced here: CD4+ T cells from blood, cultured in vitro, sampled after SARS-CoV-2 vaccination. This receptor was taken from a human donor who had recovered from COVID-19.

The CDR3 coding sequence is TGCGCCAGCAGTGAAACTAGCGGAACCTACGAGCAGTACTTC. The encoded protein is CASSETSGTYEQYF. The V call is TRBV10-1, the J call TRBJ2-7; 8 bases are a match to TRBD2. Germline V CDR1 and CDR2: WNHNN, SYGVQD (reference sequence). The V segment lost 3 bases and the J segment 2 bases; nucleotides outside the gene matches: 3. The CDR3 extends over 14 amino acids.